The clone carrying this T cell receptor (beta chain) was seen only a few times. TCRdb ran MiXCR on the 5' RACE reads and lists one entry per CDR3 protein. The sample lists 20,000 to 25,000 distinct CDR3 sequences; approximately 5.8% were seen once. The data are from a study of spatial heterogeneity in lung cancer. V was cut by 5 bases and J by 5 bases, with 18 bases left in between. Germline assignment: CDR1 DFQATT and CDR2 SNEGSKA (reference sequence). The CDR3 length is 14 residues. Regarding time point: sample taken at primary tumor resection. The material was PBMCs, obtained at surgery. The clonotype originates from a male donor with early-stage non-small cell lung cancer. The chain is built from TRBV20-1 and TRBJ2-5; D tentatively fits TRBD1 or TRBD2 (5 bases each). CDR3 in DNA: TGCAGTGCTGGGTCTAGACGGGGCCGGGAGACCCAGTACTTC. Translated, it gives CSAGSRRGRETQYF.